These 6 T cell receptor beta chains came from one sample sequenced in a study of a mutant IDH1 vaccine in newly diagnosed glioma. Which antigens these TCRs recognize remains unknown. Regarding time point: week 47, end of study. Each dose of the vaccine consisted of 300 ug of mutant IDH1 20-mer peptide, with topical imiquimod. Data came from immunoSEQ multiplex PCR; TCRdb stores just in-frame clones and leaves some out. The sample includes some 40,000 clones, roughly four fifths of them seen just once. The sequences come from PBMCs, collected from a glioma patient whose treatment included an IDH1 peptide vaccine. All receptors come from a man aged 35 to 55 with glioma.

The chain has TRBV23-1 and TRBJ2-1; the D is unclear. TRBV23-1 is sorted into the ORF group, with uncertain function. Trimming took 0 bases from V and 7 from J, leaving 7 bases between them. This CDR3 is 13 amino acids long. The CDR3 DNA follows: TGCGCCAGCAGTCAATCGGAACATAATGAGCAGTTCTTC. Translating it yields CASSQSEHNEQFF.

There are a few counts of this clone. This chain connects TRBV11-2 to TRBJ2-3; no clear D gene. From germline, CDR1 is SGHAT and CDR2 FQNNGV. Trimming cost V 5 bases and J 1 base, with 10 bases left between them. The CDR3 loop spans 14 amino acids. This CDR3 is CASSIRDGTDTQYF. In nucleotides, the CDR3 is TGTGCCAGCAGCATTAGGGATGGCACAGATACGCAGTATTTT.

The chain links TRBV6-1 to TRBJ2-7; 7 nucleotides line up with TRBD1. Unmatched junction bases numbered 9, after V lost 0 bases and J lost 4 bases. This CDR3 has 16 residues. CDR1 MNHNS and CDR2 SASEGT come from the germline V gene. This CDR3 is CASSEAGGQREYEQYF. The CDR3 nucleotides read TGTGCCAGCAGTGAAGCAGGGGGACAGAGAGAATACGAGCAGTACTTC.

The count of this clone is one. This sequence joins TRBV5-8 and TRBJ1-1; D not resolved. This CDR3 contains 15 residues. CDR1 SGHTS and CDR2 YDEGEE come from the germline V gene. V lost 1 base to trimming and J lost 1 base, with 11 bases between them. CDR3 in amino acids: CASSLFAASNTEAFF. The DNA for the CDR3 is TGTGCCAGCAGCTTGTTTGCAGCTTCGAACACTGAAGCTTTCTTT. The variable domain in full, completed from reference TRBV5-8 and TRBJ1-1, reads EAGVTQSPTHLIKTRGQQATLRCSPISGHTSVYWYQQALGLGLQFLLWYDEGEERNRGNFPPRFSGRQFPNYSSELNVNALELEDSALYLCASSLFAASNTEAFFGQGTRLTVV.

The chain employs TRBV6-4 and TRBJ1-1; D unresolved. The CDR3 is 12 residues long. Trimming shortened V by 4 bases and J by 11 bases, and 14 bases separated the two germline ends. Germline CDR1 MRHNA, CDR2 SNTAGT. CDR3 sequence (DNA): TGTGCCAGCAGTGCCGGCAGTCACCCGGCTTTCTTT. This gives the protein CASSAGSHPAFF.

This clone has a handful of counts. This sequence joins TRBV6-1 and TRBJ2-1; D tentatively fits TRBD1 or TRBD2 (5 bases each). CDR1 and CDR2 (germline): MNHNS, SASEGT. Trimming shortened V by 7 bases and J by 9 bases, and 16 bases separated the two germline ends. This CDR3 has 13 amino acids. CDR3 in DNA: TGTGCCAGCACCGGGACCGCAATGGGTGAGCAGTTCTTC. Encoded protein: CASTGTAMGEQFF.